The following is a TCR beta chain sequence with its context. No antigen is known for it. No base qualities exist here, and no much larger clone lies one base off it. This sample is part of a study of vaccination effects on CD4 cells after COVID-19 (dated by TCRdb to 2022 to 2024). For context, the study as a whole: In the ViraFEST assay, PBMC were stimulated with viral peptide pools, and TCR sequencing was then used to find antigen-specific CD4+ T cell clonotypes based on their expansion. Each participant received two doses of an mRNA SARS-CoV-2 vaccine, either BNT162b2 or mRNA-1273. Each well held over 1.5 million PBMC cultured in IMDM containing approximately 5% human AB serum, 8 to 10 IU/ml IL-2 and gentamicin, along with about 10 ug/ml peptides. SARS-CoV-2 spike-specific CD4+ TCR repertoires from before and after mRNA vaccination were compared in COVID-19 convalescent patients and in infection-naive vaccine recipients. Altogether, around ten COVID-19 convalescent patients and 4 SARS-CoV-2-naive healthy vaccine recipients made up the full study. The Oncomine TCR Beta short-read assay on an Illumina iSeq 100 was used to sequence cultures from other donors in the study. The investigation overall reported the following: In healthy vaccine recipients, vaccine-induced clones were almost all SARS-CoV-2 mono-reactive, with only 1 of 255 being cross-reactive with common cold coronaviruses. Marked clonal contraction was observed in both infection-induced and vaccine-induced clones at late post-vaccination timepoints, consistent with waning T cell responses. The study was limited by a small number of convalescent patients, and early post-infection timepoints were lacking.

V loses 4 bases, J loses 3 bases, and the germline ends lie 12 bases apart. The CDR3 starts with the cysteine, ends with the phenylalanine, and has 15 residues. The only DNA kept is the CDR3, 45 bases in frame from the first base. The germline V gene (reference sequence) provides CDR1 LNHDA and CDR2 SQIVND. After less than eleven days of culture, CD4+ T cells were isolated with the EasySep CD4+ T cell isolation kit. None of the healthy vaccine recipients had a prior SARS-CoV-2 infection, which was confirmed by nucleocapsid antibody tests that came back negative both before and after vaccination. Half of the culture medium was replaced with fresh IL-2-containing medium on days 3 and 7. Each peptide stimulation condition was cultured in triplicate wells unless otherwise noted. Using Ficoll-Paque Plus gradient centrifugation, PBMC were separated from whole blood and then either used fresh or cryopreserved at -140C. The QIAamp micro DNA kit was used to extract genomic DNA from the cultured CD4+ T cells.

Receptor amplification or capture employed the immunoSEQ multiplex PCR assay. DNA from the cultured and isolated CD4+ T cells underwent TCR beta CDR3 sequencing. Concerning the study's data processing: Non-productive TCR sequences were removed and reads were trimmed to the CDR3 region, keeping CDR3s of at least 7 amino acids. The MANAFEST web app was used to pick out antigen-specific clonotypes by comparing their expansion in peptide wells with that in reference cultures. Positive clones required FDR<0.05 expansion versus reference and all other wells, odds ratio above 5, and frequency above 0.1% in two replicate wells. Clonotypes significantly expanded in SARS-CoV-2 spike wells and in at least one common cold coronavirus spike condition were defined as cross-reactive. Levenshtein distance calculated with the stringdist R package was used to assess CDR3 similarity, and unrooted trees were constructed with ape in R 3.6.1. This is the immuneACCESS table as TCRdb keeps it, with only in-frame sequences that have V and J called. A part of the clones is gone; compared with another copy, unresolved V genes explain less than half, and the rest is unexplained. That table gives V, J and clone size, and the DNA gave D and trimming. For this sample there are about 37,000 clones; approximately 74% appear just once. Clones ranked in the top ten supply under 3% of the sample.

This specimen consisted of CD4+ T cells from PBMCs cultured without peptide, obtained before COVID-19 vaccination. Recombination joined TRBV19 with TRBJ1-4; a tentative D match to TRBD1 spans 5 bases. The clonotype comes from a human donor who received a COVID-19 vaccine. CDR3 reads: CASSTPGGANEKLFF. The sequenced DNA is TGTGCCAGTAGTACCCCGGGGGGTGCTAATGAAAAACTGTTTTTT. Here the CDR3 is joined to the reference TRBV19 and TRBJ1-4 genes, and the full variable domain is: DGGITQSPKYLFRKEGQNVTLSCEQNLNHDAMYWYRQDPGQGLRLIYYSQIVNDFQKGDIAEGYSVSREKKESFPLTVTSAQKNPTAFYLCASSTPGGANEKLFFGSGTQLSVL.